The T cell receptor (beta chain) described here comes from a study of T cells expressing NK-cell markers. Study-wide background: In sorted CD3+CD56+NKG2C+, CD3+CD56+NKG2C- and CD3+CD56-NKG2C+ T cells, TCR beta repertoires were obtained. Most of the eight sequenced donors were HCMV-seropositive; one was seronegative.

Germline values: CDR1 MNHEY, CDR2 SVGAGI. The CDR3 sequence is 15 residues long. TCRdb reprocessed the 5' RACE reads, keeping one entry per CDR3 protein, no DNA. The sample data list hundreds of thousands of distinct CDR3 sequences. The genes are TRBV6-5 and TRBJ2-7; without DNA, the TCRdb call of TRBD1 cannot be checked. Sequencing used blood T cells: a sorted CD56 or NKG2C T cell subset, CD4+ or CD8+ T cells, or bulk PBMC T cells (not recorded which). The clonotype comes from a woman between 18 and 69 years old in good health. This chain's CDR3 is CASSYSGAGPYEQYF.